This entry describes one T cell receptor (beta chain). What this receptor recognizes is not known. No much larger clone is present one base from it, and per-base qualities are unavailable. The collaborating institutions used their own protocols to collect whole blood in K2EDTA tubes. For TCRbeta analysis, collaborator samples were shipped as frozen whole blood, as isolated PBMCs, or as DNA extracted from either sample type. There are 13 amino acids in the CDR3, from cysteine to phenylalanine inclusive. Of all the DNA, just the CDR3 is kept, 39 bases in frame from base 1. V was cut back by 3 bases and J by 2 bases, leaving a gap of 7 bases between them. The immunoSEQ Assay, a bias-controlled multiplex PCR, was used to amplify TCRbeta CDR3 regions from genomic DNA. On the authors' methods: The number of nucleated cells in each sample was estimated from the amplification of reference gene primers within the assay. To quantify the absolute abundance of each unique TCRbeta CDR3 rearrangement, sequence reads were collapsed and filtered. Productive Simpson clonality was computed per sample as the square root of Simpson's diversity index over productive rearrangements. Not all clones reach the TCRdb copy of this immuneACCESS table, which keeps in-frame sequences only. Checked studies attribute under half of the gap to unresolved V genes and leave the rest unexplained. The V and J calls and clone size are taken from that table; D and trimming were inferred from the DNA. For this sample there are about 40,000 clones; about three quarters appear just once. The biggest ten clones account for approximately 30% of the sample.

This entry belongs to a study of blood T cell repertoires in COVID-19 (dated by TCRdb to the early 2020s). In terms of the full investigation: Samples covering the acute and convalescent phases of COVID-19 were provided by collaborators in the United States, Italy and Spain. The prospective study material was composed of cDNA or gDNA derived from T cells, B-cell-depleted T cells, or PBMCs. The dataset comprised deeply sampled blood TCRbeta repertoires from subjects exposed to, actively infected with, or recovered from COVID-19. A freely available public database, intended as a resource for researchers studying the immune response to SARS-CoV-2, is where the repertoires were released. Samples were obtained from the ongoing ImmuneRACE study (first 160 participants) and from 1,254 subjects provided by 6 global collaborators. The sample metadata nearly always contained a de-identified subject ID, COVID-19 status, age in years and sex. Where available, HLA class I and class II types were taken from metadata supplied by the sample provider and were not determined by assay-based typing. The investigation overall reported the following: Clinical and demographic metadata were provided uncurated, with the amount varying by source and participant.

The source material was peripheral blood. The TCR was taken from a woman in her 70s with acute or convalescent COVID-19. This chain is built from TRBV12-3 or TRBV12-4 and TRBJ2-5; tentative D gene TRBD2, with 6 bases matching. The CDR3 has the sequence CASSFRGQETQYF. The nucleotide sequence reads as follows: TGTGCCAGCAGTTTCCGGGGGCAAGAGACCCAGTACTTC.